Following are 5 T cell receptor beta chains from one sample sequenced in a study of T cell responses to AZD1222 COVID-19 vaccine (dated by TCRdb to about 2021). Explained via the paper, the time point label denotes: baseline before first vaccination. To prepare the library, the immunoSEQ multiplex PCR assay was applied. Entries here come from immuneACCESS through TCRdb and include only in-frame sequences with V and J called. Some clones fail to appear in such tables; in the studies checked, an unresolved V gene covers under half of the shortfall, and the cause of the remainder is unknown. Here the sample has approximately 89,000 clones; approximately 90% occur a single time. In total, the top ten clones hold roughly 15% of the sample. The sample here was peripheral blood, taken on day 0 of AZD1222 vaccination. The receptors were sampled from an adult in good health.

The chain carries TRBV6-2 or TRBV6-3 and TRBJ1-5; D unclear. From germline, CDR1 is MNHEY and CDR2 SVGEGT. Deletions cut 2 bases from V and 7 bases from J, with 15 bases between. CDR3 size: 15 residues. DNA for the CDR3: TGTGCCAGCAGTTACGAGGGCGGTGGGGTCCAGCCCCAGCATTTT. It specifies CASSYEGGGVQPQHF.

Concerning this clone itself: Other DNA sequences in the sample encode the same CDR3. This chain links TRBV9 with TRBJ1-2, with a possible D match to TRBD1 (5 bases). The germline V gene has CDR1 SGDLS and CDR2 YYNGEE. The CDR3 contains 14 residues. V lost 3 bases to trimming and J lost 4 bases, with 13 bases between them. In DNA, the CDR3 is TGTGCCAGCAGCGAGGGAGGGAGGGGCTATGGCTACACCTTC. This gives the protein CASSEGGRGYGYTF.

V gene TRBV7-9 combines with J gene TRBJ2-2; D not resolved. Trimming left V 5 bases short and J 4 bases short, with 14 bases between. The CDR3 runs to 15 residues. Per germline, CDR1 SEHNR and CDR2 FQNEAQ (reference sequence). The CDR3 loop is CASSPPGRSTGELFF. CDR3 nucleotides: TGTGCCAGCAGCCCCCCGGGCCGTAGCACCGGGGAGCTGTTTTTT. The whole variable domain, remainder taken from reference TRBV7-9 and TRBJ2-2, is DTGVSQNPRHKITKRGQNVTFRCDPISEHNRLYWYRQTLGQGPEFLTYFQNEAQLEKSRLLSDRFSAERPKGSFSTLEIQRTEQGDSAMYLCASSPPGRSTGELFFGEGSRLTVL.

This CDR3 is CASTPPLDNSPLHF. The CDR3 coding sequence is TGTGCCAGCACTCCACCCCTAGATAATTCACCCCTCCACTTT. The V gene is TRBV2, the J gene TRBJ1-6; no definite D call. This CDR3 is built from 14 residues. CDR1 and CDR2 from the germline V gene are SNHLY and FYNNEI. The ends were cut back, 7 bases at V and 5 bases at J, with 12 bases in the middle. Based on the CDR3 plus reference TRBV2 and TRBJ1-6, the full variable domain is EPEVTQTPSHQVTQMGQEVILRCVPISNHLYFYWYRQILGQKVEFLVSFYNNEISEKSEIFDDQFSVERPDGSNFTLKIRSTKLEDSAMYFCASTPPLDNSPLHFGNGTRLTVT.

The CDR3 sequence: CASSLIRTGTYGYTF. The CDR3 region has the DNA TGTGCCAGCAGCCTAATCAGGACAGGGACCTATGGCTACACCTTC. This chain joins TRBV9 and TRBJ1-2, with 8 bases identical to TRBD1. The CDR3 is 15 amino acids. Losses at the gene ends were 4 bases for V and 4 bases for J; bases not matched to a gene: 9. Per the germline V gene, CDR1 is SGDLS and CDR2 is YYNGEE.